The rows below give T cell receptor beta chains drawn from one sample of a study of T-cell memory formation after mild COVID-19. TCRdb reprocessed the 5' RACE reads with MiXCR, giving one entry per CDR3 protein. The sample includes some 330,000 distinct CDR3 sequences, over 20% of them seen just once. The sequenced sample was PBMCs or a T cell subset sorted from them (not recorded which). These receptors were taken from an adult woman who had mild COVID-19 (a few samples of this study predate the infection). Cell type and time point are not known. The CDR3 runs from the conserved cysteine through the conserved F or W. Each record gives: J gene, CDR3 length, D gene, clone size, V gene, CDR3 DNA, CDR3 protein. D genes are given only for firm matches. For some rows the clone size is stated as once, few or many, or as a class when expanded; others skip it.

TRBJ2-7 18 - - TRBV4-1 TGCGCCAGCAGCCAAGAGGGAGGATTCGGGTACAGCTCCTACGAGCAGTACTTC CASSQEGGFGYSSYEQYF
TRBJ2-1 16 - few TRBV4-1 TGCGCCAGCAGCCAAGATCGGACGGCCGGCTGGAATGAGCAGTTCTTC CASSQDRTAGWNEQFF
TRBJ1-1 17 TRBD1 - TRBV3-1 TGTGCCAGCAGCCAAGGAAGACAGGGGAAGATGAACACTGAAGCTTTCTTT CASSQGRQGKMNTEAFF
TRBJ2-1 13 - - TRBV20-1 TGCAGTGCTAGTGAGTCGACTACCAATGAGCAGTTCTTC CSASESTTNEQFF
TRBJ1-5 13 - - TRBV20-1 TGCAGTGCTAGTACAGGGTCGGATCAGCCCCAGCATTTT CSASTGSDQPQHF
TRBJ2-1 16 TRBD1 - TRBV5-1 TGCGCCAGCAGCTTCACGACCGGGACAGGGTGGAATGAGCAGTTCTTC CASSFTTGTGWNEQFF
TRBJ1-2 14 - - TRBV6-5 TGTGCCAGCAGTTATGGGGGGTTCGATTATGGCTACACCTTC CASSYGGFDYGYTF
TRBJ1-2 13 - many TRBV12-3/TRBV12-4 TGTGCCAGCAGTTTACTCATGGACTATGGCTACACCTTC CASSLLMDYGYTF
TRBJ2-7 14 - - TRBV24-1 TGTGCCACCAGTGATTGGGACAACCCCTACGAGCAGTACTTC CATSDWDNPYEQYF
TRBJ2-5 15 - - TRBV2 TGTGCCAGCAGCATGCTAGGGACGGTCCAAGAGACCCAGTACTTC CASSMLGTVQETQYF
TRBJ1-4 17 - - TRBV7-8 TGTGCCAGCAGCTTAGCGACCTACATGGCGACTAATGAAAAACTGTTTTTT CASSLATYMATNEKLFF
TRBJ2-1 14 TRBD2 - TRBV13 TGTGCCAGCATGCAAGCGGGGGTGAACAATGAGCAGTTCTTC CASMQAGVNNEQFF
TRBJ2-7 13 - few TRBV6-6 TGTGCCAGCAGTTGGCCGGCCACGGGAGAGCAGTACTTC CASSWPATGEQYF
TRBJ1-1 17 - - TRBV7-8 TGTGCCAGCAGCTTAGGTCTCAGGGTTCTTCTCGTCACTGAAGCTTTCTTT CASSLGLRVLLVTEAFF
TRBJ1-2 14 - few TRBV7-2 TGTGCCAGCAGCATAGTGGTGGAGCGGTATGGCTACACCTTC CASSIVVERYGYTF
TRBJ2-5 15 - - TRBV4-2 TGTGCCAGCAGCCAAGGTCATGGGGGTTCGGAGACCCAGTACTTC CASSQGHGGSETQYF
TRBJ2-2 14 - - TRBV4-1 TGCGCCAGCAGCCAACGGGCGAATGCCGGGGAGCTGTTTTTT CASSQRANAGELFF
TRBJ2-3 16 TRBD2 - TRBV4-1 TGCGCCAGCAGCCAAGCCGGAGCGGGGATCACAGATACGCAGTATTTT CASSQAGAGITDTQYF